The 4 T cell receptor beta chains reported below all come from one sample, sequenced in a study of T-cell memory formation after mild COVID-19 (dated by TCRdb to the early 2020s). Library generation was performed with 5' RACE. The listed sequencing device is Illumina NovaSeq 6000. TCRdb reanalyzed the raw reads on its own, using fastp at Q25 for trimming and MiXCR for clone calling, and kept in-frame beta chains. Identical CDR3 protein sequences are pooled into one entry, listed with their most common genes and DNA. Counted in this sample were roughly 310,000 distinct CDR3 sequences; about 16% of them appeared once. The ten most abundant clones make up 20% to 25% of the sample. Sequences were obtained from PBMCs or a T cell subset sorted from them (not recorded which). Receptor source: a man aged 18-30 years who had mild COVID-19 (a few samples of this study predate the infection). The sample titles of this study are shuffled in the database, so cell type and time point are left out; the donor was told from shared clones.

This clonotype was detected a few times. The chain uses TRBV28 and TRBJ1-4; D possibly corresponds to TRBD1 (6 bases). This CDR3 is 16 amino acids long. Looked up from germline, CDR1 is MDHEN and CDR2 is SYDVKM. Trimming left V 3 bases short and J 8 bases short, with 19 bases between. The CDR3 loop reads CASSFGIGGHREKLFF. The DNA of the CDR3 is TGTGCCAGCAGTTTCGGGATCGGGGGGCATAGGGAAAAACTGTTTTTT.

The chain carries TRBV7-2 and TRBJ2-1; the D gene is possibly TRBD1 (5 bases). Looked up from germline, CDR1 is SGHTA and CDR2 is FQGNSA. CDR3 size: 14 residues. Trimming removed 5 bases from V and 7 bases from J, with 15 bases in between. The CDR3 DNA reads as TGTGCCAGCAGCATTTGGGAAGGGGTAAATGAGCAGTTCTTC. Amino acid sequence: CASSIWEGVNEQFF. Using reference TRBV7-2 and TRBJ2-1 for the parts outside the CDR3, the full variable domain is GAGVSQSPSNKVTEKGKDVELRCDPISGHTALYWYRQSLGQGLEFLIYFQGNSAPDKSGLPSDRFSAERTGGSVSTLTIQRTQQEDSAVYLCASSIWEGVNEQFFGPGTRLTVL.

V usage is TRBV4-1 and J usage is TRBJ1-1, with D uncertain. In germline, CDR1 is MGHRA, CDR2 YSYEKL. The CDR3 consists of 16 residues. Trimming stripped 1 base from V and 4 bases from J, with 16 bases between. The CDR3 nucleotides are TGCGCCAGCAGCCAAGCCAACCTGGACGGTGTCACTGAAGCTTTCTTT. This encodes CASSQANLDGVTEAFF.

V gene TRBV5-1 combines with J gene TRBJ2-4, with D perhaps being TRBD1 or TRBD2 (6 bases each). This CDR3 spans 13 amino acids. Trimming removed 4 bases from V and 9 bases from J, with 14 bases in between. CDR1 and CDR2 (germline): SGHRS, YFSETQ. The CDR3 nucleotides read TGCGCCAGCAGCCCGGGGGCCGTTCGCATTCAGTACTTC. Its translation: CASSPGAVRIQYF.